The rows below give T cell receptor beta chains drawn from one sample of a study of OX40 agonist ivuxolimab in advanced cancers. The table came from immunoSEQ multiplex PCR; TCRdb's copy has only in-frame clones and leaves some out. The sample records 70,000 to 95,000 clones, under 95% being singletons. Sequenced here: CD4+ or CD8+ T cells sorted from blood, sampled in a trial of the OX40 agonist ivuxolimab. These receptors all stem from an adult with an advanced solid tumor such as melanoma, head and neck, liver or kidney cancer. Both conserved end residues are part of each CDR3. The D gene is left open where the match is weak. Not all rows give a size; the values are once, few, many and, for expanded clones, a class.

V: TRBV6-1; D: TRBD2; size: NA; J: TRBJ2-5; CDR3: CASPGTSQETQYF; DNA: TGTGCCAGCCCAGGGACTAGCCAAGAGACCCAGTACTTC
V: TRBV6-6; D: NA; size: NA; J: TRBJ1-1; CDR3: CASSYGRGTEAFF; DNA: TGTGCCAGCAGTTACGGCCGGGGCACTGAAGCTTTCTTT
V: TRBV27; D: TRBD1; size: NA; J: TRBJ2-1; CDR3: CASSFLRTGREQFF; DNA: TGTGCCAGCAGTTTCCTACGGACAGGGCGGGAGCAGTTCTTC
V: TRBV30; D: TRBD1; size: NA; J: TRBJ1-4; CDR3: CAWSGTGREKLFF; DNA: TGTGCCTGGTCCGGGACAGGCCGTGAAAAACTGTTTTTT
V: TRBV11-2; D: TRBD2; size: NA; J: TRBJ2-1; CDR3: CASSSQRGPSYNEQFF; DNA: TGTGCCAGCAGCTCGCAGCGGGGGCCCTCCTACAATGAGCAGTTCTTC
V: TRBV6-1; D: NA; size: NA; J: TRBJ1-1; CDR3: CASSSLRGAFF; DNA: TGTGCCAGCAGTTCACTACGAGGAGCTTTCTTT
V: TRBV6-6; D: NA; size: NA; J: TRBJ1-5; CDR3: CASSGESNQPQHF; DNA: TGTGCCAGCAGTGGTGAAAGCAATCAGCCCCAGCATTTT
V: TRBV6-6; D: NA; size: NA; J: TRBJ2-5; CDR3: CASRNRVEETQYF; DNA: TGTGCCAGCAGGAACCGGGTGGAAGAGACCCAGTACTTC
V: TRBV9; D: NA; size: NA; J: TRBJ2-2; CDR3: CASSGSQGNTGELFF; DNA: TGTGCCAGCAGCGGGTCACAGGGGAACACCGGGGAGCTGTTTTTT
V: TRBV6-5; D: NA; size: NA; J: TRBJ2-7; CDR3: CASSGQAYEQYF; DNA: TGTGCCAGCAGTGGACAAGCCTACGAGCAGTACTTC
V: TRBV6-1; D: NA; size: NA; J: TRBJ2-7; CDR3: CASSASLADRAYEQYF; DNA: TGTGCCAGCAGTGCTTCCTTAGCGGACCGGGCCTACGAGCAGTACTTC
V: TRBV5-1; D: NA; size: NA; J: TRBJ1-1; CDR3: CASSFGLGTEAFF; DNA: TGCGCCAGCAGCTTTGGGTTAGGAACTGAAGCTTTCTTT
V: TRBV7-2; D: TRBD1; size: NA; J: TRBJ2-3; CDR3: CASSRSRGTAGSTDTQYF; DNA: TGTGCCAGCAGCCGATCCAGGGGGACAGCAGGGAGCACAGATACGCAGTATTTT
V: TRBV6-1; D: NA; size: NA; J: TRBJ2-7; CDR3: CASSEVAGFFGEQYF; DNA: TGTGCCAGCAGTGAAGTGGCAGGATTCTTCGGAGAGCAGTACTTC
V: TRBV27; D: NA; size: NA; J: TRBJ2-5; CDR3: CASSPYRQVGETQYF; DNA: TGTGCCAGCAGTCCCTACAGGCAGGTGGGGGAGACCCAGTACTTC
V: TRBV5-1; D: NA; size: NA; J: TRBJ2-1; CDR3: CASSGGAGDNEQFF; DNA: TGCGCCAGCAGCGGAGGGGCCGGGGACAATGAGCAGTTCTTC
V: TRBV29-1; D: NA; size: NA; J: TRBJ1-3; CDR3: CSAMRGAGNTIYF; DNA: TGCAGCGCGATGAGAGGCGCTGGAAACACCATATATTTT
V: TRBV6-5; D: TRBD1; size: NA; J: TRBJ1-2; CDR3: CASSYGTVYGYTF; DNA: TGTGCCAGCAGTTACGGGACAGTCTATGGCTACACCTTC
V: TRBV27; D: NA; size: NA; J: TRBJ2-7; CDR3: CASSFQGSREQYF; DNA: TGTGCCAGCAGTTTCCAGGGGTCTAGGGAGCAGTACTTC
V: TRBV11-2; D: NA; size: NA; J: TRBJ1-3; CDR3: CASSLTSSGNTIYF; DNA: TGTGCCAGCAGCTTAACGAGCTCTGGAAACACCATATATTTT
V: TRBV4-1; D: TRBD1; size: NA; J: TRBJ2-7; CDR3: CASSGHRGAYEQYF; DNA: TGCGCCAGCAGCGGACACAGGGGAGCCTACGAGCAGTACTTC
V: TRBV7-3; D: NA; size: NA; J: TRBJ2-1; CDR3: CASSFTGSSYNEQFF; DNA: TGTGCCAGCAGCTTTACAGGAAGCTCCTACAATGAGCAGTTCTTC
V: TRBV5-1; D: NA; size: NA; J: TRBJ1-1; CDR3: CASSVYWDTEAFF; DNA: TGCGCCAGCAGCGTGTATTGGGACACTGAAGCTTTCTTT
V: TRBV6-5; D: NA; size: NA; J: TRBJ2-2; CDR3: CASSDGVGELFF; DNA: TGTGCCAGCAGCGATGGGGTCGGGGAGCTGTTTTTT
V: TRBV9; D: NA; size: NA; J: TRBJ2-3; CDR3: CASSVVSGYRDTQYF; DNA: TGTGCCAGCAGCGTAGTTTCGGGATATAGGGATACGCAGTATTTT
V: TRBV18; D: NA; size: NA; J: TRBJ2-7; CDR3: CASSPNRGRAYEQYF; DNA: TGTGCCAGCTCACCTAACCGGGGGCGGGCCTACGAGCAGTACTTC
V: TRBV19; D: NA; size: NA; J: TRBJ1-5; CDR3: CASSIAGRGSHQPQHF; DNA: TGTGCCAGTAGTATAGCAGGGCGGGGGAGTCATCAGCCCCAGCATTTT
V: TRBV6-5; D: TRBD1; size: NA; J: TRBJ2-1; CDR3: CASSEGQGHNEQFF; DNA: TGTGCCAGCAGTGAGGGACAGGGCCACAATGAGCAGTTCTTC
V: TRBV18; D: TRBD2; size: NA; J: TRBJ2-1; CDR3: CASSPGTSGSLPSNEQFF; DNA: TGTGCCAGCTCGCCAGGGACTAGCGGGAGCCTACCGAGCAATGAGCAGTTCTTC
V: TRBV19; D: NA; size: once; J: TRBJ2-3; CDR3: CASSIGIHTDTQYF; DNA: TGTGCCAGTAGTATTGGGATCCACACGGATACGCAGTATTTT
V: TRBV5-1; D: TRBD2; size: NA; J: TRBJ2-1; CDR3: CASHTGLAGVYEQFF; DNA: TGCGCCAGCCACACGGGACTAGCGGGAGTGTATGAGCAGTTCTTC
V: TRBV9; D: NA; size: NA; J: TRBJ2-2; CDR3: CASSVERGGFDTGELFF; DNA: TGTGCCAGCAGCGTAGAGAGGGGAGGTTTTGACACCGGGGAGCTGTTTTTT
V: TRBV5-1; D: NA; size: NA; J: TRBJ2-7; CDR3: CASSLVGFYEQYF; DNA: TGTGCCAGCAGCTTAGTTGGGTTCTACGAGCAGTACTTC
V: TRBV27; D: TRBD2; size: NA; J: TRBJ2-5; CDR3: CASSLGEGRETQYF; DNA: TGTGCCAGCAGTTTGGGGGAGGGACGAGAGACCCAGTACTTC
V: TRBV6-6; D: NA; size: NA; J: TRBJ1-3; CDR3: CASATGGAGNTIYF; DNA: TGTGCCAGCGCGACCGGAGGAGCTGGAAACACCATATATTTT
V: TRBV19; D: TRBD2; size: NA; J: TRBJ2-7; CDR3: CASMGTSANSDEQYF; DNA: TGTGCCAGTATGGGGACTAGCGCCAACTCCGACGAGCAGTACTTC
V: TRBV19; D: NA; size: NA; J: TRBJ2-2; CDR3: CASVSYTGELFF; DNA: TGTGCCAGTGTTTCCTACACCGGGGAGCTGTTTTTT
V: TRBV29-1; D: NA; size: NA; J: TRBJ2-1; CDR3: CSVRITANNEQFF; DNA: TGCAGCGTTCGCATAACCGCGAACAATGAGCAGTTCTTC
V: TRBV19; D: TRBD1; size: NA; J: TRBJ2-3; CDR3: CASSIGTGATDTQYF; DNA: TGTGCCAGTAGTATAGGGACAGGGGCCACAGATACGCAGTATTTT
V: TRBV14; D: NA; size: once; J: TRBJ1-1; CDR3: CASSQRLGGTEAFF; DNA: TGTGCCAGCAGCCAAAGGTTAGGGGGCACTGAAGCTTTCTTT
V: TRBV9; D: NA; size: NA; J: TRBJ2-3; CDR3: CASSVRLGDTQYF; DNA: TGTGCCAGCAGCGTACGACTAGGAGATACGCAGTATTTT
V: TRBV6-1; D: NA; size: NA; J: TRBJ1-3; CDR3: CASSGTVSSGNTIYF; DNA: TGTGCCAGCAGTGGAACGGTTAGCTCTGGAAACACCATATATTTT
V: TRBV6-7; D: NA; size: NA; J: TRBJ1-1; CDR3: CASREGEGMNTEAFF; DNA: TGTGCCAGCAGAGAGGGAGAGGGCATGAACACTGAAGCTTTCTTT
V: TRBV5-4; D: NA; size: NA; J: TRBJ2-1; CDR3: CASSLAPASSEQFF; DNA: TGTGCCAGCAGCTTGGCTCCGGCCAGTAGTGAGCAGTTCTTC
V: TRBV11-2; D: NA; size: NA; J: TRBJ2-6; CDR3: CASSYTATGANVLTF; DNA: TGTGCCAGCAGCTATACAGCTACTGGGGCCAACGTCCTGACTTTC
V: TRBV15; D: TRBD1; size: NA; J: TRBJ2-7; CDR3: CATSRGDRSEQYF; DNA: TGTGCCACCAGCAGAGGGGACAGGAGCGAGCAGTACTTC
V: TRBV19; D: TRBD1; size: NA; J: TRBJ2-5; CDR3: CASSTRGETQYF; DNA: TGTGCCAGTAGTACCAGGGGGGAGACCCAGTACTTC
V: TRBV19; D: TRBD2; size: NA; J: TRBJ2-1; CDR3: CASSIFSAGGGNEQFF; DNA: TGTGCCAGTAGTATATTTTCGGCGGGAGGGGGCAATGAGCAGTTCTTC
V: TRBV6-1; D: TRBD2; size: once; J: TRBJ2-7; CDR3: CASRQGLEGEQYF; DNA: TGTGCCAGCAGGCAGGGACTAGAAGGCGAGCAGTACTTC
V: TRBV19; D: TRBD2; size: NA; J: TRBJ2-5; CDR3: CASSLLTGGETQYF; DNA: TGTGCCAGTAGTCTGTTGACGGGAGGGGAGACCCAGTACTTC
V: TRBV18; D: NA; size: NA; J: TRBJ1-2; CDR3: CASSGSSGGEQTNYGYTF; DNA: TGTGCCAGCTCAGGATCCTCCGGGGGAGAGCAGACTAACTATGGCTACACCTTC
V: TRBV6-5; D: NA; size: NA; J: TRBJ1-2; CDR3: CASKPGQAYGYTF; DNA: TGTGCCAGCAAACCGGGACAAGCCTATGGCTACACCTTC
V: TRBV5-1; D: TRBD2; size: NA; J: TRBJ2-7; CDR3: CASSLESSGVAEEQYF; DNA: TGCGCCAGCAGCTTGGAATCTAGCGGGGTGGCGGAGGAGCAGTACTTC
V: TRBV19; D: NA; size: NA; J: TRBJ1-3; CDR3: CASSIPPMENTIYF; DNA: TGTGCCAGTAGTATCCCTCCGATGGAAAACACCATATATTTT
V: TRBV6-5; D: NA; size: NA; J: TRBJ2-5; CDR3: CASSPNRAETQYF; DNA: TGTGCCAGCAGCCCGAACAGGGCAGAGACCCAGTACTTC
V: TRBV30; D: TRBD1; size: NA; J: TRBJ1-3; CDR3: CAWSVTGTAINSGNTIYF; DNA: TGTGCCTGGAGTGTAACCGGGACAGCGATAAACTCTGGAAACACCATATATTTT
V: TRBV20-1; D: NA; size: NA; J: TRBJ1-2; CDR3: CSAIDSYGYTF; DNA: TGCAGTGCTATTGACAGCTATGGCTACACCTTC
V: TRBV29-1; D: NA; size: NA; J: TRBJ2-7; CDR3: CSVDGGGEQYF; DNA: TGCAGCGTTGATGGGGGTGGCGAGCAGTACTTC
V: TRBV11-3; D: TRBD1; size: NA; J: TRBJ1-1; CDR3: CASSEPTGTGGASTEAFF; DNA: TGTGCCAGCAGCGAGCCTACCGGGACAGGGGGCGCGAGCACTGAAGCTTTCTTT